This T cell receptor (beta chain) was observed in a study of CD8 T cells in ankylosing spondylitis (dated by TCRdb to about 2017). Regarding the complete study: The study profiled T cell receptor beta repertoires in healthy donors and ankylosing spondylitis patients to find disease-linked TCR variants. The full study cohort comprised around 25 ankylosing spondylitis patients and about a hundred healthy donors. Peripheral blood was sampled, and synovial fluid was also collected from ankylosing spondylitis patients. What the research found in general, with its limitations: A TCR beta motif made up of roughly eight highly homologous amino acid variants appeared to be characteristic of blood from ankylosing spondylitis patients. The disease-linked clones had a CD8+ phenotype and were found at relatively low frequencies in peripheral blood. Significant enrichment of the disease-linked clones was reported in matched synovial fluid samples from ankylosing spondylitis patients. Some motif variants were previously reported in synovial fluid and blood of reactive arthritis patients, suggesting common disease-initiation mechanisms.

The sequencing machine was an Illumina HiSeq 2500. TCR beta libraries were prepared by quantitative 5'-RACE with molecular barcodes. The authors' pipeline ran thus. To identify disease-linked TCR variants, a new computational method was used, one built on a probabilistic model of VDJ rearrangement. TCRdb handled the public reads itself, with Q25 trimming in fastp and clone calling in MiXCR, and kept productive beta chains. Rows matching on CDR3 protein sequence are summarized as one entry with the most common DNA and genes. TCRdb, rather than the study authors, made the V and J calls. This sample is represented by 220,000 or so distinct CDR3 sequences; around 17% of them were singletons. The top ten clones comprise approximately 46% of the sample. The CDR3 runs 15 residues from the cysteine to the phenylalanine. CDR3 DNA only is kept here, 45 bases in frame from base 1. V loses 0 bases at its end and J loses 7 bases; junction bases beyond the gene matches: 9. As encoded in the germline V gene, CDR1 is SQVTM while CDR2 is ANQGSEA.

This clonotype was observed many times. Its specific antigen is unknown. No base-level quality is on record; no much larger clone is a single base apart. The receptor was isolated from a male donor with ankylosing spondylitis. Material for sequencing was blood, either unsorted or a sorted T cell fraction (not recorded which). The rearrangement joined TRBV29-1 to TRBJ2-1; 7 of the junction bases match TRBD1. The nucleotides read TGCAGCGTTGAAGATCGCGACAGGGCTGGGAATGAGCAGTTCTTC. Its amino acids are CSVEDRDRAGNEQFF.